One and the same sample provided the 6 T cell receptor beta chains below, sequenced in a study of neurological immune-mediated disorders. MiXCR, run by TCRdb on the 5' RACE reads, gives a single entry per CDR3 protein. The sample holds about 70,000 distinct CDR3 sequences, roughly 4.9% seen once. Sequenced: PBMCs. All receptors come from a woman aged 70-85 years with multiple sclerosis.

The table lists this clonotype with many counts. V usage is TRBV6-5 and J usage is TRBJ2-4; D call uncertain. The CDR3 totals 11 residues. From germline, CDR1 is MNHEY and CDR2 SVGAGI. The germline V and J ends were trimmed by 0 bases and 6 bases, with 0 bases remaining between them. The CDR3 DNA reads TGTGCCAGCAGTTACTCAAACATTCAGTACTTC. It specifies CASSYSNIQYF.

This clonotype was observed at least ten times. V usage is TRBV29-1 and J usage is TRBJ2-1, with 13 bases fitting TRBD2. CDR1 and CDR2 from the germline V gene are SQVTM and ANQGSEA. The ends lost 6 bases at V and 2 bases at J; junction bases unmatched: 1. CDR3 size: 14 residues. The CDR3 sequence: CSVGLAGAYNEQFF. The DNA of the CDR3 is TGCAGCGTAGGACTAGCGGGAGCCTACAATGAGCAGTTCTTC.

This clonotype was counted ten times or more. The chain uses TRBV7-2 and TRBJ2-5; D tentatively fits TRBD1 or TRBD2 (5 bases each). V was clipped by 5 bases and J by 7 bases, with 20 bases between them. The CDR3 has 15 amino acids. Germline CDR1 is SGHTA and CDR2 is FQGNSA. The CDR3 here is CASSPSGTEKGTQYF. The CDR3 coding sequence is TGTGCCAGCAGCCCCTCCGGGACCGAAAAGGGGACCCAGTACTTC.

DNA for the CDR3: TGTGCCAGCAGCCGAACAGGGGCCGCAGGAGGTGAGCAGTTCTTC. Translated, it gives CASSRTGAAGGEQFF. V and J are TRBV7-7 and TRBJ2-1; 7 nucleotides align to TRBD1. The CDR3 loop spans 15 amino acids. V was pared by 5 bases and J by 9 bases, with 13 bases of the junction left unmatched. Germline V gene lookup returns CDR1 SSHAT and CDR2 FNYEAQ (reference sequence).

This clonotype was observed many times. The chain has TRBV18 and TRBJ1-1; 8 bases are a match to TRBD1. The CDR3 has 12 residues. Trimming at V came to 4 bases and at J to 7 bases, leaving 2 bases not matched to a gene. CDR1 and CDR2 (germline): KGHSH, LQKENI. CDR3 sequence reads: CASSLTGDEAFF. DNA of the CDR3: TGTGCCAGCTCACTGACAGGGGATGAAGCTTTCTTT.

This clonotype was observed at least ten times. The CDR3 loop reads CATSRDTLAGSYEQYF. The CDR3 DNA follows: TGTGCCACCAGCAGAGATACGCTAGCGGGGTCCTACGAGCAGTACTTC. This sequence joins TRBV15 and TRBJ2-7; 9 positions agree with TRBD2. The germline CDR1 and CDR2 sequences are LNHNV and YYDKDF (reference sequence). The junction had 4 bases not matched to a gene; V was cut back by 0 bases and J by 1 base. The CDR3 is 16 amino acids.